Each of the 18 T cell receptor beta chains below was sequenced from the same sample in a study of early T cells in non-severe SARS-CoV-2 infection. MiXCR, run by TCRdb on the 5' RACE reads, gives a single entry per CDR3 protein. This table holds more than 35,000 distinct CDR3 sequences, 9.5% to 13% found once. What was sequenced was whole blood. These receptors were obtained from an adult who was a healthcare worker with PCR-confirmed SARS-CoV-2 infection or an uninfected control (not recorded which).

This clonotype was found many times. This chain links TRBV3-1 with TRBJ2-7; 10 positions agree with TRBD2. Trimming took 0 bases from V and 4 from J; bases not matched to a gene: 6. The CDR3 extends over 16 amino acids. Germline CDR1 reads LGHDT; CDR2 reads YNNKEL (reference sequence). The CDR3: CASSQERLAGVYEQYF. DNA of the CDR3: TGTGCCAGCAGCCAAGAACGGCTAGCGGGAGTGTACGAGCAGTACTTC.

Many counts were recorded for this clonotype. This chain joins TRBV10-2 and TRBJ2-3; either TRBD1 or TRBD2 may supply D (6 bases each). The CDR3 covers 15 residues. The ends were cut back, 4 bases at V and 4 bases at J, with 15 bases in the middle. CDR1 is WSHSY and CDR2 is SAAADI in the germline V gene. The CDR3 DNA reads TGCGCCAGCAGTGTAAGGGGGGATCGGGCAGATACGCAGTATTTT. Amino acids: CASSVRGDRADTQYF.

Ten or more counts support this clonotype. This chain links TRBV12-3 or TRBV12-4 with TRBJ2-6, with D maybe TRBD1 (6 bases). V lost 5 bases and J lost 0, with 14 bases in between. The CDR3 length is 17 residues. CDR3 bases: TGTGCCAGCAGTCCACAGGGTAGGCTCTCTGGGGCCAACGTCCTGACTTTC. It specifies CASSPQGRLSGANVLTF.

This clonotype has more than one count but fewer than ten. V usage is TRBV5-1 and J usage is TRBJ2-5, with 13 bases that match TRBD2. There are 15 residues in the CDR3. CDR1 and CDR2 (germline): SGHRS, YFSETQ. Germline trimming cut 3 bases from V and 2 bases from J; bases unmatched to any gene: 1. The DNA of the CDR3 is TGCGCCAGCAGCTGGGGACTAGCGGGACAAGAGACCCAGTACTTC. This codes for CASSWGLAGQETQYF.

The chain couples TRBV20-1 to TRBJ1-5; D is unresolved. V lost 0 bases and J lost 4, with 4 bases in between. Germline values: CDR1 DFQATT, CDR2 SNEGSKA (reference sequence). This CDR3 spans 12 amino acids. CDR3 bases: TGCAGTGCTAGAGACCCTAATCAGCCCCAGCATTTT. Its protein product is CSARDPNQPQHF.

The CDR3 sequence: CASSRGDSSNQPQHF. The CDR3 DNA reads TGTGCCAGCAGCCGCGGAGATTCTAGCAATCAGCCCCAGCATTTT. V usage is TRBV12-3 or TRBV12-4 and J usage is TRBJ1-5, with unresolved D. The CDR3 covers 15 residues. Trimming removed 6 bases from V and 0 bases from J, with 12 bases in between.

The table lists this clonotype with many counts. The chain employs TRBV3-1 and TRBJ2-6; 7 nucleotides line up with TRBD1. CDR1 is LGHDT, CDR2 YNNKEL, per germline (reference sequence). CDR3 length: 16 residues. V shed 1 base, J shed 0 bases, and the junction held 0 bases outside the gene matches. The CDR3 here is CASSQGQGSGANVLTF. As DNA, the CDR3 is TGTGCCAGCAGCCAAGGACAGGGCTCTGGGGCCAACGTCCTGACTTTC. Looking up the rest from reference TRBV3-1 and TRBJ2-6 gives the full variable domain: DTAVSQTPKYLVTQMGNDKSIKCEQNLGHDTMYWYKQDSKKFLKIMFSYNNKELIINETVPNRFSPKSPDKAHLNLHINSLELGDSAVYFCASSQGQGSGANVLTFGAGSRLTVL.

This clonotype was observed a handful of times. This sequence joins TRBV28 and TRBJ2-2, with D perhaps being TRBD1 or TRBD2 (5 bases each). Trimming stripped 6 bases from V and 5 bases from J, with 13 bases between. Germline CDR1 MDHEN, CDR2 SYDVKM. CDR3 length equals 14 residues. The CDR3 is CASRGERKTGELFF. The DNA for the CDR3 is TGTGCCAGCAGAGGGGAGAGAAAGACCGGGGAGCTGTTTTTT.

This clonotype has at least ten counts. The chain couples TRBV20-1 to TRBJ2-1; perhaps TRBD1 as D (5 bases). In germline, CDR1 is DFQATT, CDR2 SNEGSKA (reference sequence). Trimming took 1 base from V and 5 from J, leaving 12 bases between them. The CDR3 extends over 14 amino acids. CDR3 in amino acids: CSARGGGKDNEQFF. As DNA, the CDR3 is TGCAGTGCTAGAGGGGGCGGTAAGGACAATGAGCAGTTCTTC.

This clonotype has a count of ten or more. J is TRBJ1-4 and V is TRBV20-1; TRBD1 aligns across 9 bases. CDR1 is DFQATT and CDR2 is SNEGSKA in the germline V gene (reference sequence). The CDR3 runs to 15 residues. Germline trimming cut 6 bases from V and 2 bases from J; bases unmatched to any gene: 7. CDR3: CSASPTGGTNEKLFF. Written as DNA, the CDR3 is TGCAGTGCCAGCCCCACAGGGGGCACTAATGAAAAACTGTTTTTT.

This clonotype showed up many times. The chain joins TRBV6-2 or TRBV6-3 to TRBJ1-2, with 11 nucleotides matching TRBD1. The CDR3 runs 17 residues. In germline, CDR1 is MNHEY, CDR2 SVGEGT. V was pared by 2 bases and J by 5 bases, with 10 bases of the junction left unmatched. CDR3 coding DNA: TGTGCCAGCAGTTACGTCCGGACAGGGGGCCTCTTTTATGGCTACACCTTC. The encoded protein is CASSYVRTGGLFYGYTF.

This clonotype was recorded at least ten times. The chain joins TRBV10-3 to TRBJ2-6; D call uncertain. The CDR3 has 16 amino acids. CDR1 ENHRY and CDR2 SYGVKD come from the germline V gene. Trimming left V 3 bases short and J 0 bases short, with 9 bases between. This CDR3 reads CAISDPQSSGANVLTF. For the CDR3, the DNA is TGTGCCATCAGTGACCCTCAGAGCTCTGGGGCCAACGTCCTGACTTTC.

This clonotype was recorded only once. The chain carries TRBV7-9 and TRBJ2-3, with TRBD1 as a possible D gene (5 bases). Trimming pared 1 base from V and 2 bases from J, leaving 7 bases between. Germline values: CDR1 SEHNR, CDR2 FQNEAQ (reference sequence). This CDR3 is 14 amino acids long. The CDR3 is CASSLEGNTDTQYF. CDR3 nucleotide sequence: TGTGCCAGCAGCTTAGAGGGGAACACAGATACGCAGTATTTT.

The chain uses TRBV18 and TRBJ2-2; D is ambiguous. V lost 2 bases and J 1 base, leaving 5 bases between the germline ends. The CDR3 length is 14 residues. The germline V gene has CDR1 KGHSH and CDR2 LQKENI. The CDR3 region is CASSPGGNTGELFF. The CDR3 bases are TGTGCCAGCTCACCAGGCGGGAACACCGGGGAGCTGTTTTTT.

This clonotype showed up just a few times. The J gene is TRBJ2-1, the V gene TRBV9; D might be TRBD2 (6 bases). V lost 2 bases and J 7 bases, leaving 16 bases between the germline ends. The CDR3 contains 15 residues. Germline CDR1 and CDR2: SGDLS and YYNGEE. This chain's CDR3 is CASSVHGSSENEQFF. The CDR3 DNA reads TGTGCCAGCAGCGTTCATGGGTCTAGCGAAAATGAGCAGTTCTTC.

Ten or more counts support this clonotype. The rearrangement uses TRBV5-1 and TRBJ2-5; 9 positions match TRBD1. The CDR3 runs to 15 residues. Trimming removed 4 bases from V and 2 bases from J; junction bases left unmatched: 6. The germline V gene has CDR1 SGHRS and CDR2 YFSETQ. The CDR3 bases are TGCGCCAGCAGCCCCAACAGGGGGCAACAAGAGACCCAGTACTTC. Its translation is CASSPNRGQQETQYF.

In this sample, this clonotype turned up many times. This chain joins TRBV6-2 or TRBV6-3 and TRBJ2-7; D possibly corresponds to TRBD1 (5 bases). This CDR3 contains 14 residues. Trimming cost V 6 bases and J 1 base, with 13 bases left between them. The germline CDR1 and CDR2 sequences are MNHEY and SVGEGT. CDR3 in DNA: TGTGCCAGCAGCAAAATACAGGCTTCCTACGAGCAGTACTTC. It translates to CASSKIQASYEQYF.

The V and J genes are TRBV18 and TRBJ2-6, with D maybe TRBD2 (7 bases). There are 15 residues in the CDR3. Germline CDR1 and CDR2: KGHSH and LQKENI. V was shortened by 6 bases and J by 0 bases, with 9 bases between the two germline ends. CDR3 protein: CASSGGLSGANVLTF. CDR3 nucleotides: TGTGCCAGCTCCGGGGGGCTCTCTGGGGCCAACGTCCTGACTTTC.